One and the same sample provided the 20 T cell receptor beta chains below, sequenced in a study of identical twins. Each CDR3 protein gets one entry after TCRdb re-called the 5' RACE reads with MiXCR. Among 200,000 to 250,000 distinct CDR3 sequences listed, about 7.5% were seen once. The sample was also reused in another study, on yellow fever vaccine responses in identical twins.

Sample: memory (CD45RO+) T cells sorted from blood. These receptors were collected from a woman in her late teens or twenties in good health.

The DNA of the CDR3 is TGTGCCAGCAGCTTAGGTGGAGGGCACGAGACCCAGTACTTC. This codes for CASSLGGGHETQYF. V and J are TRBV7-2 and TRBJ2-5; possible D gene TRBD2, 6 bases. The germline CDR1 and CDR2 sequences are SGHTA and FQGNSA. The V gene lost 1 base and the J gene lost 5 bases, with 11 bases spanning the gap. CDR3 size: 14 residues.

There are a few counts of this clonotype. V usage is TRBV6-4 and J usage is TRBJ1-6, with 9 bases identical to TRBD1. The CDR3 spans 15 residues. Unmatched junction bases numbered 4, after V lost 0 bases and J lost 10 bases. Germline V gene sequence: CDR1 MRHNA, CDR2 SNTAGT. The CDR3 nucleotides read TGTGCCAGCAGTGACTCGGGACAGGGAGCGTCACCCCTCCACTTT. Its protein product is CASSDSGQGASPLHF.

The chain has TRBV11-2 and TRBJ2-5; no firm D call. The germline V gene has CDR1 SGHAT and CDR2 FQNNGV. This CDR3 is 13 amino acids long. The germline V and J ends were trimmed by 1 base and 4 bases, with 7 bases remaining between them. CDR3 in amino acids: CASSLGTGETQYF. The CDR3 DNA is TGTGCCAGCAGCTTAGGGACCGGAGAGACCCAGTACTTC.

The chain has TRBV7-9 and TRBJ2-7; maybe TRBD2 (6 bases). The CDR3 length is 13 residues. V gave up 5 bases and J gave up 2 bases, with 10 bases separating them. The germline V gene encodes CDR1 SEHNR and CDR2 FQNEAQ (reference sequence). DNA for the CDR3: TGTGCCAGCAGCGCCGGGAGTACCTACGAGCAGTACTTC. Protein: CASSAGSTYEQYF.

Ten or more counts support this clonotype. The chain joins TRBV11-2 to TRBJ2-7; TRBD1 agrees at 8 bases. The germline V gene has CDR1 SGHAT and CDR2 FQNNGV. This CDR3 is 14 amino acids long. Germline trimming cut 5 bases from V and 3 bases from J; bases unmatched to any gene: 6. The CDR3 sequence: CASSPGQANYEQYF. DNA of the CDR3: TGTGCCAGCAGCCCGGGACAGGCAAACTACGAGCAGTACTTC. Full variable domain (remainder filled in from reference TRBV11-2 and TRBJ2-7): EAGVAQSPRYKIIEKRQSVAFWCNPISGHATLYWYQQILGQGPKLLIQFQNNGVVDDSQLPKDRFSAERLKGVDSTLKIQPAKLEDSAVYLCASSPGQANYEQYFGPGTRLTVT.

V and J are TRBV5-1 and TRBJ2-5; D is possibly TRBD1 or TRBD2 (5 bases each). Trimming took off 0 bases at V and 7 bases at J, with 16 bases between the two ends. The CDR3 covers 15 residues. Germline-derived CDR1 and CDR2 are SGHRS and YFSETQ. Here the CDR3 DNA reads TGCGCCAGCAGCTTGGCCCGGGACCATGTGGGGACCCAGTACTTC. Translation: CASSLARDHVGTQYF.

This clonotype appeared many times. This chain connects TRBV9 to TRBJ1-2; D might be TRBD1 (6 bases). This CDR3 region has 16 residues. V was clipped by 4 bases and J by 6 bases, with 22 bases between them. CDR1 and CDR2 from the germline V gene are SGDLS and YYNGEE. Here the CDR3 reads CASSRTGIHRENGYTF. The CDR3 DNA reads TGTGCCAGCAGCCGGACCGGGATTCACAGGGAAAATGGCTACACCTTC.

This clonotype was recorded at least ten times. The chain uses TRBV29-1 and TRBJ2-5, with D unclear. The V and J ends lost 7 bases and 1 base respectively, with 10 bases between them. CDR3 size: 12 residues. Germline CDR1 SQVTM, CDR2 ANQGSEA. The CDR3 region is CSGAVSQETQYF. CDR3 sequence (DNA): TGCAGCGGGGCGGTCAGCCAAGAGACCCAGTACTTC.

This clonotype was counted ten times or more. The gene calls are TRBV15 and TRBJ1-2, with 9 nucleotides matching TRBD1. This CDR3 spans 15 amino acids. The germline V gene encodes CDR1 LNHNV and CDR2 YYDKDF (reference sequence). The junction had 5 bases not matched to a gene; V was cut back by 0 bases and J by 6 bases. CDR3 sequence reads: CATSRDNTGGDGYTF. The CDR3 DNA is TGTGCCACCAGCAGAGATAACACAGGGGGCGATGGCTACACCTTC.

This clonotype was counted only a few times. Here the CDR3 reads CASSSPGGLFTDTQYF. The CDR3 coding sequence is TGTGCCAGCAGCTCTCCCGGGGGACTATTCACAGATACGCAGTATTTT. The chain joins TRBV9 to TRBJ2-3; 7 positions match TRBD2. J was trimmed by 2 bases and V by 4 bases; bases with no gene match: 10. This CDR3 comprises 16 residues. Germline CDR1 reads SGDLS; CDR2 reads YYNGEE.

This clonotype was recorded many times. The chain links TRBV20-1 to TRBJ2-4, with D perhaps TRBD2 (5 bases). V dropped 3 bases and J dropped 1 base, with 13 bases sitting between them. Germline CDR1 and CDR2: DFQATT and SNEGSKA (reference sequence). The CDR3 length is 15 residues. DNA for the CDR3: TGCAGTGCTAGTTCTGAGCGAGGGGCCAAAAACATTCAGTACTTC. Translation: CSASSERGAKNIQYF.

This sequence joins TRBV20-1 and TRBJ2-7; 10 positions agree with TRBD2. The CDR3 is 15 residues long. V lost 3 bases, J lost 5 bases, and 10 bases stayed unmatched. CDR1 and CDR2 (germline): DFQATT, SNEGSKA (reference sequence). This CDR3 is CSASSLAGDIHEQYF. The CDR3 DNA is TGCAGTGCTAGTTCGCTAGCGGGAGATATCCACGAGCAGTACTTC.

This clonotype was found a few times. The chain combines TRBV10-1 with TRBJ2-2; D not resolved. The germline V gene encodes CDR1 WNHNN and CDR2 SYGVQD (reference sequence). The V end lost 2 bases, the J end lost 7 bases, and 8 bases lay between the germline ends. There are 13 residues in the CDR3. This CDR3 reads CASSEQVYGELFF. The CDR3 DNA reads TGCGCCAGCAGTGAGCAGGTCTACGGGGAGCTGTTTTTT.

A few counts support this clonotype. V and J are TRBV15 and TRBJ2-3, with D perhaps TRBD2 (6 bases). Germline CDR1 is LNHNV and CDR2 is YYDKDF (reference sequence). This CDR3 is built from 14 residues. Trimming stripped 8 bases from V and 1 base from J, with 13 bases between. The CDR3 DNA follows: TGTGCCACCCGGAGGGCAGCGGGCACAGATACGCAGTATTTT. Its translation is CATRRAAGTDTQYF.

A few counts support this clonotype. The rearrangement uses TRBV4-3 and TRBJ2-1; 8 bases fit TRBD2. V gave up 2 bases and J gave up 0 bases; unmatched junction bases: 6. The CDR3 is 17 residues long. Germline V lookup: CDR1 LGHNA, CDR2 YSLEER. In DNA, the CDR3 is TGCGCCAGCAGCCAAAACTACGGGACTAGCTCCTACAATGAGCAGTTCTTC. It translates to CASSQNYGTSSYNEQFF.

This clonotype was recorded at least ten times. V usage is TRBV4-3 and J usage is TRBJ2-6, with TRBD1 matching over 10 bases. V was clipped by 2 bases and J by 0 bases; unmatched bases: 1. Germline V gives CDR1 LGHNA, CDR2 YSLEER. The length of the CDR3 is 17 residues. In DNA form, the CDR3 reads TGCGCCAGCAGCCAACGGACAGGGGGCTCTGGGGCCAACGTCCTGACTTTC. This encodes CASSQRTGGSGANVLTF.

The J gene is TRBJ2-5, the V gene TRBV27, with unresolved D. In germline, CDR1 is MNHEY, CDR2 SMNVEV (reference sequence). The CDR3 contains 15 residues. Trimming cost V 0 bases and J 2 bases, with 10 bases left between them. This chain's CDR3 is CASSLSRRNQETQYF. In DNA, the CDR3 is TGTGCCAGCAGTTTATCGAGGCGGAATCAAGAGACCCAGTACTTC.

This clonotype was counted ten times or more. A junction boundary mismatches the germline segment, possibly from a read error. This chain links TRBV15 with TRBJ1-4; D perhaps matches TRBD1 (5 bases). The CDR3 runs to 14 residues. Germline loops: CDR1 LNHNV, CDR2 YYDKDF (reference sequence). This chain's CDR3 is CATRRGDKPEKLFF. Here the CDR3 DNA reads TGTGCCACCAGGAGAGGGGATAAGCCCGAAAAACTGTTTTTT.

This clonotype was seen more than once but under ten times. The CDR3 region is CASSERTAGGAYF. CDR3 coding DNA: TGTGCCAGCAGTGAAAGGACGGCGGGAGGTGCGTATTTT. The chain employs TRBV2 and TRBJ2-3; TRBD2 aligns across 8 bases. The CDR3 extends over 13 amino acids. The germline V gene encodes CDR1 SNHLY and CDR2 FYNNEI. The trim removed 2 bases at V and 14 bases at J, leaving 9 bases unmatched.

The chain joins TRBV18 to TRBJ1-1; D may be TRBD1 (5 bases). Germline loops: CDR1 KGHSH, CDR2 LQKENI. This CDR3 has 13 residues. V lost 2 bases to trimming and J lost 10 bases, with 14 bases between them. The CDR3 DNA sequence: TGTGCCAGCTCACCAGGTCTCCCTAGGGGAGCTTTCTTT. This encodes CASSPGLPRGAFF.